This is a list of T cell receptor beta chains from one sample in a study of blood T cell repertoires in COVID-19. Clones were sequenced by immunoSEQ multiplex PCR, and TCRdb holds only the in-frame ones, with some missing. This table has 200,000 to 250,000 clones, about 90% appearing once. The sequenced material came from peripheral blood. The receptors were gathered from a woman between 18 and 29 years old who had recovered from COVID-19. Both conserved end residues are part of each CDR3.

v_gene: TRBV25-1; j_gene: TRBJ2-1; CDR3aa: CASSEGLAGYNEQFF
v_gene: TRBV7-2; j_gene: TRBJ2-1; CDR3aa: CASSLSPYNEQFF
v_gene: TRBV6-5; j_gene: TRBJ1-3; CDR3aa: CASSLDRGSGNTIYF
v_gene: TRBV9; j_gene: TRBJ1-4; CDR3aa: CASSVVAGVGEKLFF
v_gene: TRBV5-1; j_gene: TRBJ2-3; CDR3aa: CASSLEQGPADTQYF
v_gene: TRBV7-2; j_gene: TRBJ2-1; CDR3aa: CASSPEAVDEQFF
v_gene: TRBV4-1; j_gene: TRBJ2-1; CDR3aa: CASSIRGTSESSYNEQFF
v_gene: TRBV4-2; j_gene: TRBJ1-3; CDR3aa: CASSRDRRSTGNTIYF
v_gene: TRBV18; j_gene: TRBJ1-1; CDR3aa: CASSRWGGERDEAFF
v_gene: TRBV28; j_gene: TRBJ1-2; CDR3aa: CASTTNSPAYGYTF
v_gene: TRBV4-1; j_gene: TRBJ2-3; CDR3aa: CASSQVSEDTQYF
v_gene: TRBV18; j_gene: TRBJ2-3; CDR3aa: CASSPPFFSTVNTDTQYF
v_gene: TRBV11-1; j_gene: TRBJ1-6; CDR3aa: CASSSDRGLSVSPLHF
v_gene: TRBV5-1; j_gene: TRBJ2-5; CDR3aa: CASSRGTGEIETQYF
v_gene: TRBV30; j_gene: TRBJ2-7; CDR3aa: CAWSLQGLSYEQYF
v_gene: TRBV6-5; j_gene: TRBJ1-2; CDR3aa: CASSPGTVYGYTF